This T cell receptor beta chain was identified in a study of somatic mutations in cytotoxic T cells in rheumatoid arthritis. For the study at large: Flow sorting of some V beta antibody-stained T cells reached nearly 100% purity, with V beta1+ cells also TCRB-sequenced.

General study findings and limits: CD8+ T-cell clonality showed no significant difference between rheumatoid arthritis patients and age-matched healthy controls. The study found that the largest CD8+ clone exceeded 20% of CD8+ cells in 8 of 65 patients.

Positive selection using magnetic beads isolated the CD4+ and CD8+ cells (purity was checked by flow cytometry). To note about this clone: What it binds is unknown.

J was trimmed by 1 base and V by 0 bases; bases with no gene match: 4. This CDR3 has 16 residues. Germline values: CDR1 SGHRS, CDR2 YFSETQ. Sequencing used immunoSEQ multiplex PCR; TCRdb keeps in-frame clones, though not all of them. The sample lists approximately 13,000 clones, roughly 82% occurring once. The chain recombines TRBV5-1 with TRBJ2-3; 8 bases align to TRBD2. Sequenced sample: CD8+ T cells sorted from blood. The sequence was collected from an adult with rheumatoid arthritis. In DNA form, the CDR3 reads TGCGCCAGCAGCTTGGCCTTGCGGGGGGGCACAGATACGCAGTATTTT. This sequence encodes CASSLALRGGTDTQYF.